A selection of T cell receptor beta chains follows, all from one sample in a study of T cell responses to AZD1222 COVID-19 vaccine. Sequenced by immunoSEQ multiplex PCR; TCRdb stores in-frame clones only, minus some. Among about 130,000 clones listed, around 90% were seen once. Specimen: peripheral blood, collected on day 0 of AZD1222 vaccination. These receptors originate from an adult in good health. The CDR3 runs from the conserved cysteine through the conserved F or W. A D gene is named only where the DNA matches it firmly.

TRBJ1-5 | TRBV5-1 | 15 | . | CASSLTGFENQPQHF | TGCGCCAGCAGCTTGACAGGTTTTGAGAATCAGCCCCAGCATTTT
TRBJ2-2 | TRBV6-5 | 14 | . | CASSYSGPTGELFF | TGTGCCAGCAGTTACTCGGGCCCCACCGGGGAGCTGTTTTTT
TRBJ2-1 | TRBV14 | 13 | . | CASSRDFPNEQFF | TGTGCCAGCAGCCGGGACTTCCCCAATGAGCAGTTCTTC
TRBJ2-7 | TRBV27 | 13 | . | CASSQSASHEQYF | TGTGCCAGCAGTCAATCTGCATCCCACGAGCAGTACTTC
TRBJ2-7 | TRBV7-2 | 15 | TRBD2 | CASSFGLAAPYEQYF | TGTGCCAGCAGCTTCGGACTAGCGGCCCCCTACGAGCAGTACTTC
TRBJ1-3 | TRBV5-1 | 15 | TRBD1 | CASSLTWGQGVTIYF | TGCGCCAGCAGCCTTACGTGGGGACAGGGAGTTACCATATATTTT
TRBJ1-1 | TRBV5-1 | 16 | TRBD1 | CASSFRTGNMNTEAFF | TGCGCCAGCAGCTTCCGGACAGGGAACATGAACACTGAAGCTTTCTTT
TRBJ1-5 | TRBV27 | 16 | TRBD1 | CASSSSTGYSNQPQHF | TGTGCCAGCAGTTCCTCGACAGGGTATAGCAATCAGCCCCAGCATTTT
TRBJ2-7 | TRBV4-1 | 14 | . | CASSQVGGNYEQYF | TGCGCCAGCAGCCAAGTAGGGGGAAACTACGAGCAGTACTTC
TRBJ2-3 | TRBV6-6 | 15 | TRBD1 | CASSRQGERTDTQYF | TGTGCCAGCAGTCGACAGGGAGAGAGGACAGATACGCAGTATTTT
TRBJ2-5 | TRBV27 | 17 | . | CASSPLRLSRESRVQYF | TGTGCCAGCAGTCCCCTACGCCTCTCAAGAGAGTCCAGGGTCCAGTACTTC
TRBJ1-2 | TRBV3-1/TRBV3-2 | 12 | . | CASSQVSYGYTF | TGTGCCAGCAGCCAAGTGTCCTATGGCTACACCTTC